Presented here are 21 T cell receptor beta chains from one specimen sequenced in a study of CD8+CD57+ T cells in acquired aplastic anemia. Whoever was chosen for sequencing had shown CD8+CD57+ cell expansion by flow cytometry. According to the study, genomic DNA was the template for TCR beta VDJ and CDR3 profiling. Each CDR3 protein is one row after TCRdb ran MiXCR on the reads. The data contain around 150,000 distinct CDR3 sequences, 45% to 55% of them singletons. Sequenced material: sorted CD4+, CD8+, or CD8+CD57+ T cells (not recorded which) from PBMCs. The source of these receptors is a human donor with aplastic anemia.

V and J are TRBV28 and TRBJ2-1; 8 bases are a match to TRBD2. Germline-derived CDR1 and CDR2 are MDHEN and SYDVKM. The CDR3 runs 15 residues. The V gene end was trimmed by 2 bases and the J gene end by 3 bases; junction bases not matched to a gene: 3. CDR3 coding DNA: TGTGCCAGCAGTTTAATAGCGGGAAACTACAATGAGCAGTTCTTC. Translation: CASSLIAGNYNEQFF.

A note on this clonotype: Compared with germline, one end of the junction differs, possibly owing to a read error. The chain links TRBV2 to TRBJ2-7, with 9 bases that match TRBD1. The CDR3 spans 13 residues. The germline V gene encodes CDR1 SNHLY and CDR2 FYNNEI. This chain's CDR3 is CASSRDRERERYF. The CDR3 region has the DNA TGTGCCAGCAGTCGGGACAGGGAGAGGGAGCGGTACTTC.

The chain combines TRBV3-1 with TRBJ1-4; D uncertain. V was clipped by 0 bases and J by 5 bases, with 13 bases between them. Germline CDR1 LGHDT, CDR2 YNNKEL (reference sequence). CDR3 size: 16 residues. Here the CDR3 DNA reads TGTGCCAGCAGCCAAGATCAGAGCATAGCAAATGAAAAACTGTTTTTT. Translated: CASSQDQSIANEKLFF. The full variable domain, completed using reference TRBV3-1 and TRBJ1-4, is DTAVSQTPKYLVTQMGNDKSIKCEQNLGHDTMYWYKQDSKKFLKIMFSYNNKELIINETVPNRFSPKSPDKAHLNLHINSLELGDSAVYFCASSQDQSIANEKLFFGSGTQLSVL.

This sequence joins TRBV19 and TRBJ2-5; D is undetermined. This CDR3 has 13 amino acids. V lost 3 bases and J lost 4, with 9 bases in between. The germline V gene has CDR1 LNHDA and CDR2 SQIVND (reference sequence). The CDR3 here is CASSIGIIETQYF. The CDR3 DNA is TGTGCCAGTAGTATCGGTATCATAGAGACCCAGTACTTC.

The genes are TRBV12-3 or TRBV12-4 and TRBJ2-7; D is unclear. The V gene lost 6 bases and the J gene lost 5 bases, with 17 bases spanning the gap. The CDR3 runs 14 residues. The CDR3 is CASSASPLPDEQYF. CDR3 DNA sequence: TGTGCCAGCAGCGCGTCCCCCTTACCGGACGAGCAGTACTTC.

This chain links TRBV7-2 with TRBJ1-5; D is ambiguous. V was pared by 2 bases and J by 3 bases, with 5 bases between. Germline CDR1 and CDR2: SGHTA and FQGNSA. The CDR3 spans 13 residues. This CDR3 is CASSLNFNQPQHF. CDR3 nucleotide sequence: TGTGCCAGCAGCTTAAATTTCAATCAGCCCCAGCATTTT.

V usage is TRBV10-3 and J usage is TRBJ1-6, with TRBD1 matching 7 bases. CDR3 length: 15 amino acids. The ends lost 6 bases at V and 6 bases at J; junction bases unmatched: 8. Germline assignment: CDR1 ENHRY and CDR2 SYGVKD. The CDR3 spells CAIRGDGTANSPLHF. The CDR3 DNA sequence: TGTGCCATCAGAGGAGATGGGACAGCTAATTCACCCCTCCACTTT.

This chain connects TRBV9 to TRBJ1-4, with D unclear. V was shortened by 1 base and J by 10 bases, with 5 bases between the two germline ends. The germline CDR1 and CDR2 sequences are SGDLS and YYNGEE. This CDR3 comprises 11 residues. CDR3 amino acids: CASSVSGKLFF. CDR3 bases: TGTGCCAGCAGCGTATCTGGAAAACTGTTTTTT.

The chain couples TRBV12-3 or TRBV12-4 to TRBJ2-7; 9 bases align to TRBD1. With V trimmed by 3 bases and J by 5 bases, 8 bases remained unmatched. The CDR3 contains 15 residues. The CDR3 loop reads CASSLRDRVIDEQYF. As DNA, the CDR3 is TGTGCCAGCAGTTTGAGGGACAGGGTAATTGACGAGCAGTACTTC.

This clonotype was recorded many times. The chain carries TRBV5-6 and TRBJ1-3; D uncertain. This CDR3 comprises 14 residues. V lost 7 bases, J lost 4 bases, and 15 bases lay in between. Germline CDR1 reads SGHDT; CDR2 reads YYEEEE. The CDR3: CASCLGSAGNTIYF. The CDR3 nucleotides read TGTGCCAGCTGCCTCGGGTCAGCGGGAAACACCATATATTTT.

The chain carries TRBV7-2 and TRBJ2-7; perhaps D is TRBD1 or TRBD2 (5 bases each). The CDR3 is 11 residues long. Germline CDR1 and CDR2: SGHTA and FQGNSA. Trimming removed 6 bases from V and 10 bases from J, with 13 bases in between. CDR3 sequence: CASSLGVLQYF. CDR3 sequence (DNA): TGTGCCAGCAGTCTGGGGGTCCTACAGTACTTC.

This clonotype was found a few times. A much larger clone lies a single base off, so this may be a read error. Written as DNA, the CDR3 is TGCAGGGCTAGGGACTTGGCGGGGAATGAAAAACTGTTTTTT. It codes for CRARDLAGNEKLFF. The chain employs TRBV20-1 and TRBJ1-4, with D maybe TRBD1 (5 bases). Looked up from germline, CDR1 is DFQATT and CDR2 is SNEGSKA (reference sequence). This CDR3 has 14 residues.

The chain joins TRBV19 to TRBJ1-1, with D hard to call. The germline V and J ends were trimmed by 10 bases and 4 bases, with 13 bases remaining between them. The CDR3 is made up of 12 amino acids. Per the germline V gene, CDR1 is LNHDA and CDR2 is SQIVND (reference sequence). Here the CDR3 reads CATLGSFTEAFF. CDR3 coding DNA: TGTGCCACCCTGGGGAGTTTCACTGAAGCTTTCTTT.

The CDR3 DNA sequence: TGTGCCATCGCCGACAGGGAACCCTCCTATAATTCACCCCTCCACTTT. The encoded protein is CAIADREPSYNSPLHF. The rearrangement joins TRBV10-3 to TRBJ1-6; TRBD1 aligns across 7 bases. The CDR3 consists of 16 residues. Trimming removed 8 bases from V and 0 bases from J; junction bases left unmatched: 7. From germline, CDR1 is ENHRY and CDR2 SYGVKD.

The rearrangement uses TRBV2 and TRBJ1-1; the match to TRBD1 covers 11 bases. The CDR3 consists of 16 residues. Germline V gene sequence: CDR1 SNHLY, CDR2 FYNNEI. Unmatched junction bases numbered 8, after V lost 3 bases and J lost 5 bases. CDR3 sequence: CASSDQDRGPGTEAFF. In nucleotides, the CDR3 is TGTGCCAGCAGTGACCAGGACAGGGGGCCAGGGACTGAAGCTTTCTTT.

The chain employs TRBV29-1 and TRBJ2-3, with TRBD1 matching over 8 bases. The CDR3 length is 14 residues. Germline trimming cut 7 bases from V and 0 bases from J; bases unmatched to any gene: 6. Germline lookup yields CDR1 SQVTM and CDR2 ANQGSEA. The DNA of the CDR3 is TGCAGCGCCCAGAGGACAGGGAGCACAGATACGCAGTATTTT. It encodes CSAQRTGSTDTQYF.

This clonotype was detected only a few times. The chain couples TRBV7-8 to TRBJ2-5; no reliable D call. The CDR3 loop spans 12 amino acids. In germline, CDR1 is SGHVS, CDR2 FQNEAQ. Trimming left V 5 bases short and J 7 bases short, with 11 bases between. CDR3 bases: TGTGCCAGCAGCCCGCCAGTGGGGACCCAGTACTTC. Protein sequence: CASSPPVGTQYF. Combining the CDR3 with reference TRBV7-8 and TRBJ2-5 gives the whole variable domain GAGVSQSPRYKVAKRGQDVALRCDPISGHVSLFWYQQALGQGPEFLTYFQNEAQLDKSGLPSDRFFAERPEGSVSTLKIQRTQQEDSAVYLCASSPPVGTQYFGPGTRLLVL.

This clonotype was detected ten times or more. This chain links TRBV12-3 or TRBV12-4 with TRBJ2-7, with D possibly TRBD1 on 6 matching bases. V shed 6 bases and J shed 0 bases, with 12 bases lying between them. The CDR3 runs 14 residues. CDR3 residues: CASSPQGRSYEQYF. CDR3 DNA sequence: TGTGCCAGCAGCCCCCAGGGGCGCTCCTACGAGCAGTACTTC.

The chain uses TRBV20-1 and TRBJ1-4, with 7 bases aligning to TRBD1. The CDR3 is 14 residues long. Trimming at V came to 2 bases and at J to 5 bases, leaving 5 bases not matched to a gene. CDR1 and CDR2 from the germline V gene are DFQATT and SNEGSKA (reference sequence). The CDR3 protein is CSARFGTENEKLFF. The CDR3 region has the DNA TGCAGTGCTAGATTTGGGACAGAGAATGAAAAACTGTTTTTT.

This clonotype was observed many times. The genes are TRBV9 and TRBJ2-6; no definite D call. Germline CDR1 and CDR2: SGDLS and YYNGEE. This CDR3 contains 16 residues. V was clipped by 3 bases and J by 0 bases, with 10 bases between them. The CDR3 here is CASSAFGFSGANVLTF. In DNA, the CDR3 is TGTGCCAGCAGCGCATTCGGCTTCTCTGGGGCCAACGTCCTGACTTTC.

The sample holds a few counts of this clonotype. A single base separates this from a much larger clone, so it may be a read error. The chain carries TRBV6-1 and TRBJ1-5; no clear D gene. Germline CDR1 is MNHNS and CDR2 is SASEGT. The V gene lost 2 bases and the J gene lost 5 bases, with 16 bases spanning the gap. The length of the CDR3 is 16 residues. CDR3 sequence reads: CASSETRSGADQPQHF. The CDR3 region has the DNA TGTGCCAGCAGTGAAACTAGGTCCGGAGCAGATCAGCCCCAGCATTTT.